These 24 T cell receptor beta chains were sequenced from one sample in a study of control samples from healthy donors and cancer patients. Repertoires were generated with immunoSEQ multiplex PCR, while TCRdb's copy carries only in-frame clones and drops some. The repertoire holds around 41,000 clones, with around 94% as singletons. What was sequenced was blood. Receptor source: a man in his sixties in good health.

A note on this clone: Other DNA sequences within the sample encode an identical CDR3. The rearrangement uses TRBV6-1 and TRBJ1-5; a weak D match, TRBD1 (6 bases). CDR1 and CDR2 (germline): MNHNS, SASEGT. There are 16 residues in the CDR3. Trimming took 1 base from V and 7 from J, leaving 17 bases between them. The CDR3 protein is CASSEGLGGGGQPQHF. CDR3 nucleotide sequence: TGTGCCAGCAGTGAAGGTTTGGGGGGCGGGGGGCAGCCCCAGCATTTT.

The chain joins TRBV6-5 to TRBJ1-2, with D possibly matching TRBD1 (5 bases). CDR1 and CDR2 (germline): MNHEY, SVGAGI. Trimming pared 6 bases from V and 4 bases from J, leaving 15 bases between. The CDR3 length is 14 residues. In nucleotides, the CDR3 is TGTGCCAGCAGAACGGGGGACGGAGGCTATGGCTACACCTTC. The encoded protein is CASRTGDGGYGYTF.

This clone was found once. This rearrangement joins TRBV12-3 or TRBV12-4 to TRBJ2-5, with 10 nucleotides matching TRBD2. The CDR3 is 13 amino acids. The V and J ends lost 10 bases and 2 bases, in that order; junction bases with no gene match: 4. The CDR3 is CATMTSGQETQYF. CDR3 nucleotides: TGTGCCACCATGACTAGCGGGCAAGAGACCCAGTACTTC.

The V gene is TRBV12-3 or TRBV12-4, the J gene TRBJ2-3, with D unclear. Trimming shortened V by 0 bases and J by 6 bases, and 7 bases separated the two germline ends. The length of the CDR3 is 13 residues. Here the CDR3 reads CASSLAMRDTQYF. Here the CDR3 DNA reads TGTGCCAGCAGTTTAGCAATGCGGGATACGCAGTATTTT.

There are a few counts of this clone. The chain employs TRBV30 and TRBJ1-5; D gene uncertain. Germline assignment: CDR1 GTSNPN and CDR2 SVGIG (reference sequence). V was cut by 0 bases and J by 1 base, with 7 bases left in between. This CDR3 region has 14 residues. Here the CDR3 DNA reads TGTGCCTGGAGTGTCCAGGCAAGCAATCAGCCCCAGCATTTT. This codes for CAWSVQASNQPQHF.

This chain joins TRBV27 and TRBJ1-5, with D possibly TRBD1 on 5 matching bases. Per the germline V gene, CDR1 is MNHEY and CDR2 is SMNVEV (reference sequence). This CDR3 is 13 amino acids long. Trimming took 4 bases from V and 16 from J, leaving 20 bases between them. Here the CDR3 reads CASSSWDRETEHF. The CDR3 coding sequence is TGTGCCAGCAGTTCCTGGGACCGAGAAACAGAACATTTT.

The chain recombines TRBV9 with TRBJ1-2; 11 bases fit TRBD1. Trimming removed 3 bases from V and 4 bases from J; junction bases left unmatched: 2. Germline values: CDR1 SGDLS, CDR2 YYNGEE. The CDR3 length is 14 residues. The CDR3 spells CASSAGQGAYGYTF. The CDR3 region has the DNA TGTGCCAGCAGCGCAGGACAGGGGGCCTATGGCTACACCTTC.

The V and J genes are TRBV5-1 and TRBJ2-1, with 11 bases identical to TRBD2. This CDR3 has 14 residues. J lost 4 bases, V lost 6 bases, and 3 bases had no gene match. Germline CDR1 reads SGHRS; CDR2 reads YFSETQ. CDR3 in amino acids: CASKGLAEYNEQFF. The CDR3 DNA is TGCGCCAGCAAGGGACTAGCGGAGTACAATGAGCAGTTCTTC.

V is TRBV21-1 and J is TRBJ2-7; whether TRBD1, the table's D call, matches the DNA was not checked. TRBV21-1 is recorded as a pseudogene. The CDR3 covers 21 residues. The CDR3 DNA follows: TGTGCCAGCAGCAACCTTTGGGACCAGGACAGGGGCCCAGACAGCTCCTACGAGCAGTACTTC. This gives the protein CASSNLWDQDRGPDSSYEQYF.

This chain links TRBV30 with TRBJ2-7, with unresolved D. Germline CDR1 is GTSNPN and CDR2 is SVGIG (reference sequence). The CDR3 extends over 11 amino acids. Trimming took 2 bases from V and 12 from J, leaving 14 bases between them. The CDR3 DNA reads as TGTGCCTGGAGTATAGGACCCGCACGGTACTTC. Encoded protein: CAWSIGPARYF. The full variable domain, with the rest looked up from reference TRBV30 and TRBJ2-7, is SQTIHQWPATLVQPVGSPLSLECTVEGTSNPNLYWYRQAAGRGLQLLFYSVGIGQISSEVPQNLSASRPQDRQFILSSKKLLLSDSGFYLCAWSIGPARYFGPGTRLTVT.

With respect to this clone: Germline is not matched at one junction end, which may reflect a read error. The genes are TRBV30 and TRBJ1-6; D not resolved. Germline V gene lookup returns CDR1 GTSNPN and CDR2 SVGIG (reference sequence). The CDR3 sequence is 11 residues long. The CDR3 sequence is CAWSVGTAINF. CDR3 nucleotides: TGTGCCTGGAGTGTAGGAACAGCCATTAACTTT.

This chain links TRBV4-1 with TRBJ2-7; D assignment may be TRBD1 or TRBD2 (6 bases each). This CDR3 is built from 17 residues. Germline V gene sequence: CDR1 MGHRA, CDR2 YSYEKL. Trimming cost V 1 base and J 4 bases, with 20 bases left between them. The DNA for the CDR3 is TGCGCCAGCAGCCAAGGCTCCGGGACCGTAGGGGGGTACGAGCAGTACTTC. It codes for CASSQGSGTVGGYEQYF.

J is TRBJ2-3 and V is TRBV6-5, with D tentatively TRBD1 (5 bases). The CDR3 runs to 14 residues. Between the trimmed V and J ends, which lost 9 bases and 4 bases, there was a span of 17 bases. CDR1 MNHEY and CDR2 SVGAGI come from the germline V gene. This CDR3 is CASKWGNGADTQYF. CDR3 nucleotide sequence: TGTGCCAGTAAATGGGGCAATGGGGCAGATACGCAGTATTTT.

The chain combines TRBV28 with TRBJ1-2; D not resolved. This CDR3 comprises 12 residues. V lost 5 bases to trimming and J lost 4 bases, with 8 bases between them. Germline V gene sequence: CDR1 MDHEN, CDR2 SYDVKM. CDR3 bases: TGTGCCAGCAGTAATTTGGGCTATGGCTACACCTTC. Its protein is CASSNLGYGYTF.

The chain joins TRBV6-1 to TRBJ2-2, with TRBD1 as a possible D gene (6 bases). Trimming left V 4 bases short and J 6 bases short, with 18 bases between. This CDR3 spans 16 amino acids. Germline values: CDR1 MNHNS, CDR2 SASEGT. CDR3 loop: CASSARTAQAPGELFF. The CDR3 DNA follows: TGTGCCAGCAGTGCCCGGACAGCCCAGGCCCCCGGGGAGCTGTTTTTT.

The chain carries TRBV19 and TRBJ2-5, with TRBD2 identical over 7 bases. Per the germline V gene, CDR1 is LNHDA and CDR2 is SQIVND (reference sequence). V lost 5 bases to trimming and J lost 4 bases; unmatched junction nucleotides: 4. The CDR3 runs to 13 residues. The CDR3 DNA reads TGTGCCAGTAGTCGCTCGGGGGGAGAGACCCAGTACTTC. It encodes CASSRSGGETQYF.

V usage is TRBV29-1 and J usage is TRBJ1-2; no definite D call. Germline V lookup: CDR1 SQVTM, CDR2 ANQGSEA. This CDR3 has 9 amino acids. Trimming took 3 bases from V and 8 from J, leaving 4 bases between them. The CDR3 DNA sequence: TGCAGCGTTGAGGGGGGCTACACCTTC. Its protein product is CSVEGGYTF.

The genes are TRBV9 and TRBJ1-1; D might be TRBD1 (5 bases). The CDR3 is 14 amino acids. V was clipped by 3 bases and J by 1 base, with 10 bases between them. From germline, CDR1 is SGDLS and CDR2 YYNGEE. The CDR3 coding sequence is TGTGCCAGCAGCGGCCGGGGCGAGAACACTGAAGCTTTCTTT. Translation gives CASSGRGENTEAFF. Using reference TRBV9 and TRBJ1-1 for the parts outside the CDR3, the full variable domain is DSGVTQTPKHLITATGQRVTLRCSPRSGDLSVYWYQQSLDQGLQFLIQYYNGEERAKGNILERFSAQQFPDLHSELNLSSLELGDSALYFCASSGRGENTEAFFGQGTRLTVV.

The V and J genes are TRBV12-5 and TRBJ2-1; D perhaps matches TRBD2 (5 bases). Germline-derived CDR1 and CDR2 are LGHNT and FRNRAP. V was trimmed by 6 bases and J by 5 bases, leaving 11 bases between them. The CDR3 has 13 residues. The CDR3 spells CASGAAGDNEQFF. CDR3 DNA: TGTGCTAGTGGGGCGGCGGGTGACAATGAGCAGTTCTTC.

The genes are TRBV5-1 and TRBJ1-1; 8 bases map to TRBD1. This CDR3 comprises 14 residues. From germline, CDR1 is SGHRS and CDR2 YFSETQ. The ends lost 4 bases at V and 4 bases at J; junction bases unmatched: 6. CDR3 amino acids: CASSRTQGATEAFF. CDR3 sequence (DNA): TGCGCCAGCAGCAGAACGCAGGGGGCCACTGAAGCTTTCTTT.

The chain joins TRBV18 to TRBJ2-5; 7 positions agree with TRBD1. V shed 5 bases, J shed 1 base, and the junction held 4 bases outside the gene matches. This CDR3 is built from 14 residues. Germline V CDR1 and CDR2: KGHSH, LQKENI. CDR3 in DNA: TGTGCCAGCTCATTCGACAGGGCCCAAGAGACCCAGTACTTC. Its protein product is CASSFDRAQETQYF. The whole variable domain, filled in from reference TRBV18 and TRBJ2-5, reads NAGVMQNPRHLVRRRGQEARLRCSPMKGHSHVYWYRQLPEEGLKFMVYLQKENIIDESGMPKERFSAEFPKEGPSILRIQQVVRGDSAAYFCASSFDRAQETQYFGPGTRLLVL.

The CDR3 DNA follows: TGTGCCAGCAGCCCCTACCCCCTGACTAGCGGGATCCCAGATACGCAGTATTTT. This translates into CASSPYPLTSGIPDTQYF. The J gene is TRBJ2-3, the V gene TRBV3-1 (or the pseudogene TRBV3-2); 11 bases fit TRBD2. Germline V gives CDR1 LGHDT, CDR2 YNNKEL (reference sequence). This CDR3 region has 18 residues. Trimming took 4 bases from V and 4 from J; bases not matched to a gene: 13.

This clone has just one count. The genes are TRBV9 and TRBJ1-3; D gene ambiguous. Germline V lookup: CDR1 SGDLS, CDR2 YYNGEE. With 3 bases removed from V and 0 bases from J, the gap between germline ends came to 7 bases. The CDR3 contains 14 residues. CDR3 nucleotides: TGTGCCAGCAGCGAAGGCTACTCTGGAAACACCATATATTTT. Encoded protein: CASSEGYSGNTIYF.

The chain has TRBV29-1 and TRBJ1-1; D gene uncertain. V was trimmed by 6 bases and J by 1 base, leaving 9 bases between them. Germline V lookup: CDR1 SQVTM, CDR2 ANQGSEA. The CDR3 runs 12 residues. CDR3 loop: CSVTAGNTEAFF. CDR3 in DNA: TGCAGCGTGACCGCAGGGAACACTGAAGCTTTCTTT.